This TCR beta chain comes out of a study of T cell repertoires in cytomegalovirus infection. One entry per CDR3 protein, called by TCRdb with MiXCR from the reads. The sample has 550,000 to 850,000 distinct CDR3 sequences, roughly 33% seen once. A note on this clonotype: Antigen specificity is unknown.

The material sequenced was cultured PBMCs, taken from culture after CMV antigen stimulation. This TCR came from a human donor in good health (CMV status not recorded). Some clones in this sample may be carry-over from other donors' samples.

The CDR3 coding sequence is TGTGCCAGCAGTGAAGCGAGACAAATGAACACTGAAGCTTTCTTT. It specifies CASSEARQMNTEAFF. This sequence joins TRBV6-1 and TRBJ1-1, with D unclear. Trimming stripped 0 bases from V and 0 bases from J, with 8 bases between. The CDR3 totals 15 residues. CDR1 is MNHNS, CDR2 SASEGT, per germline.